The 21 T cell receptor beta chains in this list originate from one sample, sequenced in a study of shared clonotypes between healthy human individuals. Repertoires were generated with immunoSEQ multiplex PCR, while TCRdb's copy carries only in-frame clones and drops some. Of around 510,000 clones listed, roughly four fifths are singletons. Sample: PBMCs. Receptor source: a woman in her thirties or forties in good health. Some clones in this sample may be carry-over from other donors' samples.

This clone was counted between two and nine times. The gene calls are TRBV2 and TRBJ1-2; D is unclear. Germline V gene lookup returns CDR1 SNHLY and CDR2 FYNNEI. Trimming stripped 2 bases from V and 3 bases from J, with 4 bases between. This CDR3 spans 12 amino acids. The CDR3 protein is CASSEPHYGYTF. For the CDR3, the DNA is TGTGCCAGCAGTGAACCGCACTATGGCTACACCTTC.

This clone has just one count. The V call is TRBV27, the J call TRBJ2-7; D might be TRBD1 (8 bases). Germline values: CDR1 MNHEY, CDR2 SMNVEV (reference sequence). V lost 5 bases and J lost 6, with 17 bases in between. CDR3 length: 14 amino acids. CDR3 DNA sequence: TGTGCCAGCAGTCGGACAGGGAGGGCTGGCGAGCAGTACTTC. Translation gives CASSRTGRAGEQYF.

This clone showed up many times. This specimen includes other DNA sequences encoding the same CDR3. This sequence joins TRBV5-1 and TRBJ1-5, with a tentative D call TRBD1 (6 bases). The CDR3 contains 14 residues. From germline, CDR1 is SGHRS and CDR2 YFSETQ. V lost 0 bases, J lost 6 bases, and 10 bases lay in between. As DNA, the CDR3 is TGCGCCAGCAGCTTGGGGCAGGGGACTCAGCCCCAGCATTTT. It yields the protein CASSLGQGTQPQHF.

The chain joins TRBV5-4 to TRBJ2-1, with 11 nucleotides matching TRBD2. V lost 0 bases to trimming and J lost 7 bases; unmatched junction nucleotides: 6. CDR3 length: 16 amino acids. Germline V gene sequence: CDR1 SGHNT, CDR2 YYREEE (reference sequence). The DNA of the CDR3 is TGTGCCAGCAGCTTGGCGACTAGCGGGATCTGGAATGAGCAGTTCTTC. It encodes CASSLATSGIWNEQFF.

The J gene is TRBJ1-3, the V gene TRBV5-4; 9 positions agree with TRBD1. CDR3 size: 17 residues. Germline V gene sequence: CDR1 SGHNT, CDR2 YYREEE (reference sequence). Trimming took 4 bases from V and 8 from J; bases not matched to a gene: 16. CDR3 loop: CASSRNLGQGTGDTIYF. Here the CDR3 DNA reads TGTGCCAGCAGCCGCAACCTAGGACAGGGGACCGGGGACACCATATATTTT. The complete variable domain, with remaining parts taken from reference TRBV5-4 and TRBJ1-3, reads ETGVTQSPTHLIKTRGQQVTLRCSSQSGHNTVSWYQQALGQGPQFIFQYYREEENGRGNFPPRFSGLQFPNYSSELNVNALELDDSALYLCASSRNLGQGTGDTIYFGEGSWLTVV.

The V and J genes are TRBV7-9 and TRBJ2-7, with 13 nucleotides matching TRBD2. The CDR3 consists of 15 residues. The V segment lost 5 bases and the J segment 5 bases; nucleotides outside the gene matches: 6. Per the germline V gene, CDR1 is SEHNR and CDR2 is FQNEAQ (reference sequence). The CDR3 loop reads CASSPGLAGANEQYF. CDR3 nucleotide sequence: TGTGCCAGCAGCCCCGGACTAGCGGGAGCCAACGAGCAGTACTTC.

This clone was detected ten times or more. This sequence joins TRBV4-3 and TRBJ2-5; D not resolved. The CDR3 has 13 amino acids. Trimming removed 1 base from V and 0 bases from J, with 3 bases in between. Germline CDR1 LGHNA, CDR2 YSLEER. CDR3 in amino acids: CASSQGHQETQYF. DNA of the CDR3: TGCGCCAGCAGCCAAGGGCACCAAGAGACCCAGTACTTC.

The CDR3 DNA is TGTGCCAGCTCACCACCGGGGGGGAGGCGCTCTGGAAACACCATATATTTT. It encodes CASSPPGGRRSGNTIYF. The chain uses TRBV18 and TRBJ1-3; maybe TRBD1 (5 bases). Germline V lookup: CDR1 KGHSH, CDR2 LQKENI. This CDR3 comprises 17 residues. Trimming shortened V by 0 bases and J by 0 bases, and 12 bases separated the two germline ends.

The CDR3 DNA reads TGCAGTGGCGCGACTAGCGTCATCCAGTACTTC. As protein: CSGATSVIQYF. V usage is TRBV20-1 and J usage is TRBJ2-5, with TRBD2 matching 8 bases. The germline gives CDR1 DFQATT, CDR2 SNEGSKA (reference sequence). V was pared by 7 bases and J by 10 bases, with 8 bases of the junction left unmatched. CDR3 length: 11 residues.

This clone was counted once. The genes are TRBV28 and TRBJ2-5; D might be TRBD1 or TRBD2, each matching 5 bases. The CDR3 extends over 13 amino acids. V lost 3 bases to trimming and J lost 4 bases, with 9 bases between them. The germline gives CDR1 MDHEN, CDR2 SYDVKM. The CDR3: CASSFAGRETQYF. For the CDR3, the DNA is TGTGCCAGCAGTTTCGCAGGGAGAGAGACCCAGTACTTC.

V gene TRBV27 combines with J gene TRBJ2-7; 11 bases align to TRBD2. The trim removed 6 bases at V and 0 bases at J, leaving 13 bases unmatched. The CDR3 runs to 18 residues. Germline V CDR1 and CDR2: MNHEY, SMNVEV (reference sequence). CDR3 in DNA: TGTGCCAGCAGGCAACGGGGACTAGCGGAGAGGAGCTCCTACGAGCAGTACTTC. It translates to CASRQRGLAERSSYEQYF.

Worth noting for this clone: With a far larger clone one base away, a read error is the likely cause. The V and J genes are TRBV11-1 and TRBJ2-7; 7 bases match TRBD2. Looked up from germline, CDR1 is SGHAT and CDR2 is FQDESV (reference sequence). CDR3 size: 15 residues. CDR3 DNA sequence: TGTGCCAGCAGCTTAGCAGTGACTAGCAGCTACGAGCGGTACTTC. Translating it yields CASSLAVTSSYERYF. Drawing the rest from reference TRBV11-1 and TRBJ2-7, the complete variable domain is EAEVAQSPRYKITEKSQAVAFWCDPISGHATLYWYRQILGQGPELLVQFQDESVVDDSQLPKDRFSAERLKGVDSTLKIQPAELGDSAMYLCASSLAVTSSYERYFGPGTRLTVT.

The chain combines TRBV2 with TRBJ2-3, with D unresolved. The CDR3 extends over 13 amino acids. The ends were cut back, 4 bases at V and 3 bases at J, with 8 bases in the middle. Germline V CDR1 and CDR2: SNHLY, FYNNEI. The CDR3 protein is CASSAGWTDTQYF. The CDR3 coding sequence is TGTGCCAGCAGTGCCGGGTGGACAGATACGCAGTATTTT.

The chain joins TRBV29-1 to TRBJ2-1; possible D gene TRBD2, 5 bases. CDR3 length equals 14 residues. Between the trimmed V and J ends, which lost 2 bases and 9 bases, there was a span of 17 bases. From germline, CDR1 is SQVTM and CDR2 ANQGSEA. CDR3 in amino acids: CSVEKGAGVGEQFF. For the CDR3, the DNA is TGCAGCGTTGAAAAGGGAGCCGGGGTAGGTGAGCAGTTCTTC.

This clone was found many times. The CDR3 reads CAISDQRERGEQFF. The CDR3 DNA reads as TGTGCCATCAGTGACCAGCGGGAAAGGGGGGAGCAGTTCTTC. The chain recombines TRBV10-3 with TRBJ2-1, with a possible D match to TRBD2 (7 bases). This CDR3 region has 14 residues. The germline V gene has CDR1 ENHRY and CDR2 SYGVKD. With 3 bases removed from V and 10 bases from J, the gap between germline ends came to 16 bases.

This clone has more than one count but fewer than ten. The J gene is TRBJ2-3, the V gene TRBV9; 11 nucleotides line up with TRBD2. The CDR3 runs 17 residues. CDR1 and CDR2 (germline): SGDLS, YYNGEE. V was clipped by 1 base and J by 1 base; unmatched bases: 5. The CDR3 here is CASSVKGGLAGTDTQYF. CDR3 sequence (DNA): TGTGCCAGCAGCGTAAAGGGGGGACTAGCGGGCACAGATACGCAGTATTTT.

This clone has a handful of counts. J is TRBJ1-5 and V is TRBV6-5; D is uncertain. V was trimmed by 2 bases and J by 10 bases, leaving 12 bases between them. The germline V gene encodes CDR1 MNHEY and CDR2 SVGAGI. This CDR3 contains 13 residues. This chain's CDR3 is CASSYVADDPQHF. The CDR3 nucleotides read TGTGCCAGCAGTTACGTCGCGGACGATCCCCAGCATTTT.

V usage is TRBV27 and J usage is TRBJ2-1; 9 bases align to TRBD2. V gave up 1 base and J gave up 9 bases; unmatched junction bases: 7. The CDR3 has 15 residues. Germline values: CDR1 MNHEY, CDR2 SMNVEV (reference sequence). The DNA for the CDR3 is TGTGCCAGCAGTTTATTTGCGGGAGGGCCGAGTGAGCAGTTCTTC. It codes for CASSLFAGGPSEQFF.

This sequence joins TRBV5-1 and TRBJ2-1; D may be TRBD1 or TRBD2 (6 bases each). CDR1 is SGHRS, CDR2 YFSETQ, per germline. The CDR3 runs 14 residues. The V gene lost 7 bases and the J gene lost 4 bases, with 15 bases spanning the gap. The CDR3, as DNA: TGCGCCAGCGGAGGGGGGACTGCTTACAATGAGCAGTTCTTC. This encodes CASGGGTAYNEQFF.

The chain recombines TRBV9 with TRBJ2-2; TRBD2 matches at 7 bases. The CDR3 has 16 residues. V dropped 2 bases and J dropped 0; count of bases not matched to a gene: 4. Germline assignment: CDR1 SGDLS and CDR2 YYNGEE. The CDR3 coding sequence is TGTGCCAGCAGCGTGAGCGGGGCTCCGAACACCGGGGAGCTGTTTTTT. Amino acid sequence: CASSVSGAPNTGELFF. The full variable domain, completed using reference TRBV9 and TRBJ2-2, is DSGVTQTPKHLITATGQRVTLRCSPRSGDLSVYWYQQSLDQGLQFLIQYYNGEERAKGNILERFSAQQFPDLHSELNLSSLELGDSALYFCASSVSGAPNTGELFFGEGSRLTVL.

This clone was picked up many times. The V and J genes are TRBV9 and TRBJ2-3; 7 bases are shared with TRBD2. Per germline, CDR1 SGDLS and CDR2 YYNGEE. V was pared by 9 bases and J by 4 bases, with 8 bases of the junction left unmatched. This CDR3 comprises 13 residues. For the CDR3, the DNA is TGTGCCAACCCGCGGGGGTTCGCAGATACGCAGTATTTT. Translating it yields CANPRGFADTQYF.